This passage covers 3 T cell receptor beta chains from one sample sequenced in a study of blood T cells in healthy people across ages (dated by TCRdb to the mid-2010s). Libraries were prepared through 5' RACE. Sequencing instrument: Illumina HiSeq 2500. A second PCR of about 7 to 12 cycles was run with a J-beta primer mix and a sample-barcoded 5' primer. The public reads were run again by TCRdb, first through fastp at Q25 and then through MiXCR, and only productive beta chains were kept. CDR3 protein duplicates are merged, each entry listing the most common genes and DNA. A total of 1.5 million to 2 million distinct CDR3 sequences appear in this sample, under 30% of them only once. The ten largest clones add up to about 7.7% of the sample. The material sequenced was blood. The receptors stem from a woman between 25 and 40 years old in good health.

The V call is TRBV15, the J call TRBJ1-6; perhaps TRBD1 as D (5 bases). Germline V CDR1 and CDR2: LNHNV, YYDKDF (reference sequence). The CDR3 has 14 amino acids. V lost 1 base, J lost 11 bases, and 12 bases lay in between. The CDR3 here is CATSRVGRVPPLHF. CDR3 DNA: TGTGCCACCAGCAGAGTGGGACGGGTACCACCCCTCCACTTT.

The chain links TRBV12-3 or TRBV12-4 to TRBJ1-5, with TRBD1 identical over 8 bases. The V segment lost 11 bases and the J segment 8 bases; nucleotides outside the gene matches: 14. The CDR3 spans 14 residues. CDR3 amino acids: CAAGDSGGAEPQHF. CDR3 DNA sequence: TGTGCCGCCGGCGACTCAGGGGGCGCGGAGCCCCAGCATTTT.

This clonotype was seen only a few times. CDR3 sequence (DNA): TGTGCCAGCCGTCAGGAGGGGTACACTGAAGCTTTCTTT. This gives the protein CASRQEGYTEAFF. This rearrangement joins TRBV6-4 to TRBJ1-1; a weak D match, TRBD1 (5 bases). CDR3 length: 13 residues. Germline lookup yields CDR1 MRHNA and CDR2 SNTAGT. V lost 8 bases to trimming and J lost 3 bases, with 13 bases between them.